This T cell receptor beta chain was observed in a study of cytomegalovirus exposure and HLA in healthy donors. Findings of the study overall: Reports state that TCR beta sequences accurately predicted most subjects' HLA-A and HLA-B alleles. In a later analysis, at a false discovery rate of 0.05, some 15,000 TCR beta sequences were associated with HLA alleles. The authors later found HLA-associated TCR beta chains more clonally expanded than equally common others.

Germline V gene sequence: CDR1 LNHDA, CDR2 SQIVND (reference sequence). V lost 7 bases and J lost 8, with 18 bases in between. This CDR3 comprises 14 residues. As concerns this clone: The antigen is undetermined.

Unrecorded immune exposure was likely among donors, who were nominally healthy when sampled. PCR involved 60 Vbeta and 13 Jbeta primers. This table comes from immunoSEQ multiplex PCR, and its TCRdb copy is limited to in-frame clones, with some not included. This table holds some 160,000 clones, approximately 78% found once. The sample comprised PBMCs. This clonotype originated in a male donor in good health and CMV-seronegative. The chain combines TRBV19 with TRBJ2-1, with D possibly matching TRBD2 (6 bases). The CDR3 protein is CASNPAGLNDEQFF. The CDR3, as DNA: TGTGCCAGTAACCCAGCGGGTCTGAACGATGAGCAGTTCTTC. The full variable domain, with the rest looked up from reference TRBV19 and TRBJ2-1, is DGGITQSPKYLFRKEGQNVTLSCEQNLNHDAMYWYRQDPGQGLRLIYYSQIVNDFQKGDIAEGYSVSREKKESFPLTVTSAQKNPTAFYLCASNPAGLNDEQFFGPGTRLTVL.